These 26 T cell receptor beta chains were sequenced from one sample in a study of siplizumab effects on memory and regulatory T cells. Libraries were prepared by immunoSEQ multiplex PCR; TCRdb keeps only in-frame clonotypes and omits some of them. The table records more than 75,000 clones, roughly 97% of them present only once. The sample comprised naive CD4+ T cells sorted from blood. All receptors derive from a human donor in good health.

The rearrangement uses TRBV7-3 and TRBJ1-1; 8 nucleotides match TRBD1. V trimming: 5 bases; J trimming: 4 bases; junction bases outside the gene matches: 6. The CDR3 runs 14 residues. Germline V gene sequence: CDR1 SGHTA, CDR2 FQGTGA. Here the CDR3 DNA reads TGTGCCAGCAGCACCCAGGGGGCGGTCACTGAAGCTTTCTTT. Its translation is CASSTQGAVTEAFF.

The rearrangement joins TRBV29-1 to TRBJ1-2, with 9 bases identical to TRBD1. The CDR3 is 14 residues long. Germline loops: CDR1 SQVTM, CDR2 ANQGSEA. V shed 4 bases and J 3 bases; nucleotides not matched to a gene: 6. In nucleotides, the CDR3 is TGCAGCGTTGGAGAACAGGGGGCGTACTATGGCTACACCTTC. Translated: CSVGEQGAYYGYTF. Variable domain in full (rest from reference TRBV29-1 and TRBJ1-2): SAVISQKPSRDICQRGTSLTIQCQVDSQVTMMFWYRQQPGQSLTLIATANQGSEATYESGFVIDKFPISRPNLTFSTLTVSNMSPEDSSIYLCSVGEQGAYYGYTFGSGTRLTVV.

The V and J genes are TRBV27 and TRBJ2-1, with 7 bases matching TRBD1. The trim removed 2 bases at V and 9 bases at J, leaving 10 bases unmatched. Germline-derived CDR1 and CDR2 are MNHEY and SMNVEV (reference sequence). The length of the CDR3 is 15 residues. CDR3 protein: CASSLQRQGGREQFF. CDR3 in DNA: TGTGCCAGCAGTTTACAGAGACAGGGTGGCCGTGAGCAGTTCTTC.

This chain joins TRBV5-6 and TRBJ2-1; no clear D gene. The V end was cut by 1 base, the J end by 4 bases, with 9 bases between. CDR1 SGHDT and CDR2 YYEEEE come from the germline V gene. The CDR3 loop spans 14 amino acids. This CDR3 is CASSLSTQYNEQFF. CDR3 in DNA: TGTGCCAGCAGCTTGAGTACTCAGTACAATGAGCAGTTCTTC. Variable domain in full (rest from reference TRBV5-6 and TRBJ2-1): DAGVTQSPTHLIKTRGQQVTLRCSPKSGHDTVSWYQQALGQGPQFIFQYYEEEERQRGNFPDRFSGHQFPNYSSELNVNALLLGDSALYLCASSLSTQYNEQFFGPGTRLTVL.

This rearrangement joins TRBV5-6 to TRBJ2-7; D possibly corresponds to TRBD1 (5 bases). Germline V gene sequence: CDR1 SGHDT, CDR2 YYEEEE. CDR3 length equals 15 residues. Trimming removed 0 bases at V and 5 bases at J, with 15 bases between. The CDR3 region is CASSLALDTADEQYF. The CDR3 DNA follows: TGTGCCAGCAGCTTGGCGCTGGACACAGCCGACGAGCAGTACTTC.

The gene calls are TRBV7-3 and TRBJ2-2, with 7 bases matching TRBD2. The CDR3 consists of 16 residues. From germline, CDR1 is SGHTA and CDR2 FQGTGA. V lost 0 bases and J lost 3; bases outside the gene matches: 4. The CDR3 loop is CASSLTVAGDTGELFF. In nucleotides, the CDR3 is TGTGCCAGCAGCTTAACGGTAGCGGGCGACACCGGGGAGCTGTTTTTT.

This chain connects TRBV5-4 to TRBJ2-5; D is uncertain. Trimming cost V 4 bases and J 3 bases, with 16 bases left between them. In germline, CDR1 is SGHNT, CDR2 YYREEE (reference sequence). This CDR3 contains 15 residues. CDR3 DNA: TGTGCCAGCAGCCCCTCCCATACCGAAAAAGAGACCCAGTACTTC. As protein: CASSPSHTEKETQYF.

The chain joins TRBV14 to TRBJ2-5, with TRBD2 matching over 8 bases. Per the germline V gene, CDR1 is SGHDN and CDR2 is FVKESK. This CDR3 region has 15 residues. The J segment lost 5 bases and the V segment lost 1 base, leaving 6 bases of the junction unmatched. CDR3 in DNA: TGTGCCAGCAGCCAAGGGCCAGCGGGAGTGGAGACCCAGTACTTC. The encoded protein is CASSQGPAGVETQYF.

The V and J genes are TRBV6-5 and TRBJ2-2; possible D gene TRBD2, 5 bases. CDR3 length: 13 residues. CDR1 and CDR2 (germline): MNHEY, SVGAGI. The V and J ends lost 6 bases and 7 bases respectively, with 12 bases between them. The chain's CDR3 is CASRPRGSGELFF. Written as DNA, the CDR3 is TGTGCCAGCAGGCCACGAGGGAGCGGGGAGCTGTTTTTT.

This chain uses TRBV7-9 with TRBJ2-5; D is uncertain. The J call is doubtful: the DNA matches TRBJ2-7 better. Germline CDR1 SEHNR, CDR2 FQNEAQ (reference sequence). This CDR3 spans 14 amino acids. The CDR3 reads CASSPRRAFYEQYF. In DNA, the CDR3 is TGTGCCAGCAGCCCTCGGCGCGCCTTCTACGAGCAGTACTTC.

The chain recombines TRBV5-6 with TRBJ1-5; 7 bases match TRBD1. Per germline, CDR1 SGHDT and CDR2 YYEEEE. V trimming: 0 bases; J trimming: 7 bases; junction bases outside the gene matches: 4. This CDR3 contains 14 residues. The CDR3 DNA is TGTGCCAGCAGCTTGGGGACAGGTAGGCAGCCCCAGCATTTT. Translated, it gives CASSLGTGRQPQHF.

This clone was observed once. This sequence joins TRBV9 and TRBJ2-2; TRBD1 agrees at 9 bases. The CDR3 spans 15 residues. CDR1 and CDR2 (germline): SGDLS, YYNGEE. The ends lost 1 base at V and 7 bases at J; junction bases unmatched: 5. The chain's CDR3 is CASSVTGGVGGELFF. In nucleotides, the CDR3 is TGTGCCAGCAGCGTAACAGGGGGCGTGGGCGGGGAGCTGTTTTTT. Supplemented by reference TRBV9 and TRBJ2-2, the full variable domain reads DSGVTQTPKHLITATGQRVTLRCSPRSGDLSVYWYQQSLDQGLQFLIQYYNGEERAKGNILERFSAQQFPDLHSELNLSSLELGDSALYFCASSVTGGVGGELFFGEGSRLTVL.

V and J are TRBV7-2 and TRBJ2-1; 15 positions match TRBD2. V dropped 5 bases and J dropped 2; count of bases not matched to a gene: 7. This CDR3 is 18 amino acids long. Germline CDR1 and CDR2: SGHTA and FQGNSA. This chain's CDR3 is CASSPIRTSGGAYNEQFF. In nucleotides, the CDR3 is TGTGCCAGCAGCCCAATCCGGACTAGCGGGGGGGCCTACAATGAGCAGTTCTTC.

The CDR3 reads CASSLGTPQLSGNTIYF. CDR3 in DNA: TGTGCCAGCAGCTTAGGGACCCCACAGCTTTCTGGAAACACCATATATTTT. The V gene is TRBV7-6, the J gene TRBJ1-3; D is ambiguous. Trimming pared 1 base from V and 1 base from J, leaving 14 bases between. Germline V gene sequence: CDR1 SGHVS, CDR2 FNYEAQ. This CDR3 is built from 17 residues.

The V call is TRBV21-1, the J call TRBJ2-7. TRBV21-1 is marked as a pseudogene. CDR3 length: 14 residues. Here the CDR3 DNA reads TGTGCCAGCAACCCGAGGACGGTCTCCTACGAGCAGTACTTC. Amino acid sequence: CASNPRTVSYEQYF.

The CDR3 loop is CAREGGEDYGYTF. In DNA, the CDR3 is TGCGCCAGGGAGGGAGGGGAGGACTATGGCTACACCTTC. The chain links TRBV10-1 to TRBJ1-2, with D tentatively TRBD1 (5 bases). Germline lookup yields CDR1 WNHNN and CDR2 SYGVQD (reference sequence). CDR3 length: 13 amino acids. Trimming took off 9 bases at V and 3 bases at J, with 14 bases between the two ends.

This chain joins TRBV14 and TRBJ2-1; D is unresolved. The CDR3 runs 13 residues. Trimming stripped 3 bases from V and 9 bases from J, with 12 bases between. Germline V CDR1 and CDR2: SGHDN, FVKESK. Here the CDR3 DNA reads TGTGCCAGCAGCCAGGCGGCCTTCGGTGAGCAGTTCTTC. This translates into CASSQAAFGEQFF.

This chain connects TRBV7-2 to TRBJ2-7; 13 bases are shared with TRBD2. CDR1 and CDR2 (germline): SGHTA, FQGNSA. The V and J ends lost 7 bases and 0 bases, in that order; junction bases with no gene match: 6. This CDR3 contains 16 residues. The CDR3 reads CASTVTSGGNSYEQYF. As DNA, the CDR3 is TGTGCCAGCACCGTGACTAGCGGGGGGAACTCCTACGAGCAGTACTTC.

This chain links TRBV30 with TRBJ1-6; 9 bases align to TRBD1. CDR1 GTSNPN and CDR2 SVGIG come from the germline V gene (reference sequence). The CDR3 totals 15 residues. J was trimmed by 9 bases and V by 1 base; bases with no gene match: 7. DNA of the CDR3: TGTGCCTGGAGTGGCCAACAGGGGGCTGGTTCACCCCTCCACTTT. This sequence encodes CAWSGQQGAGSPLHF.

V is TRBV4-1 and J is TRBJ2-7; D not certain. CDR1 is MGHRA and CDR2 is YSYEKL in the germline V gene. The V and J ends lost 3 bases and 4 bases respectively, with 10 bases between them. The CDR3 contains 13 residues. The CDR3 spells CASSHPQRYEQYF. As DNA, the CDR3 is TGCGCCAGCAGCCACCCTCAGAGATACGAGCAGTACTTC.

V usage is TRBV6-6 and J usage is TRBJ2-3; D is undetermined. V lost 4 bases to trimming and J lost 8 bases, with 13 bases between them. This CDR3 has 13 residues. Germline values: CDR1 MNHNY, CDR2 SVGAGI (reference sequence). The CDR3 sequence is CASSSDRWGTQYF. CDR3 nucleotide sequence: TGTGCCAGCAGTTCGGACCGCTGGGGTACGCAGTATTTT.

This chain joins TRBV6-6 and TRBJ1-5; maybe TRBD1 (5 bases). The length of the CDR3 is 16 residues. CDR1 is MNHNY, CDR2 SVGAGI, per germline (reference sequence). The V gene lost 2 bases and the J gene lost 2 bases, with 13 bases spanning the gap. The CDR3 DNA is TGTGCCAGCAGTTACGGGGAGCAGGGCGGCAATCAGCCCCAGCATTTT. It is translated as CASSYGEQGGNQPQHF.

This clone appeared once. The gene calls are TRBV11-2 and TRBJ1-1, with D hard to call. The CDR3 length is 16 residues. Germline loops: CDR1 SGHAT, CDR2 FQNNGV. Trimming removed 5 bases from V and 2 bases from J, with 18 bases in between. Here the CDR3 reads CASSHLIAALNTEAFF. CDR3 nucleotides: TGTGCCAGCAGCCACCTGATCGCGGCTCTTAACACTGAAGCTTTCTTT.

The chain has TRBV11-3 and TRBJ2-2; D may correspond to TRBD1 or TRBD2 (5 bases each). The CDR3 contains 13 residues. Between the trimmed V and J ends, which lost 3 bases and 7 bases, there was a span of 9 bases. The germline V gene encodes CDR1 SGHNT and CDR2 YENEEA. The CDR3: CASSFSGGGELFF. CDR3 bases: TGTGCCAGCAGCTTTTCTGGGGGCGGGGAGCTGTTTTTT.

This clone was counted a single time. This chain joins TRBV29-1 and TRBJ1-1; D call uncertain. The CDR3 is 14 amino acids. Germline CDR1 is SQVTM and CDR2 is ANQGSEA. V lost 5 bases and J lost 1, with 14 bases in between. The CDR3 sequence: CSVNFWGANTEAFF. The CDR3 DNA follows: TGCAGCGTTAATTTCTGGGGAGCGAACACTGAAGCTTTCTTT. The full variable domain, its missing parts supplied by reference TRBV29-1 and TRBJ1-1, is SAVISQKPSRDICQRGTSLTIQCQVDSQVTMMFWYRQQPGQSLTLIATANQGSEATYESGFVIDKFPISRPNLTFSTLTVSNMSPEDSSIYLCSVNFWGANTEAFFGQGTRLTVV.

V is TRBV7-9 and J is TRBJ2-7; 12 bases align to TRBD2. The germline V gene has CDR1 SEHNR and CDR2 FQNEAQ (reference sequence). The CDR3 extends over 16 amino acids. Trimming removed 1 base from V and 2 bases from J; junction bases left unmatched: 3. The CDR3 region is CASSLVRTSGTYEQYF. Here the CDR3 DNA reads TGTGCCAGCAGCTTAGTGCGGACTAGCGGGACCTACGAGCAGTACTTC. The entire variable domain, with the rest obtained from reference TRBV7-9 and TRBJ2-7, is as follows: DTGVSQNPRHKITKRGQNVTFRCDPISEHNRLYWYRQTLGQGPEFLTYFQNEAQLEKSRLLSDRFSAERPKGSFSTLEIQRTEQGDSAMYLCASSLVRTSGTYEQYFGPGTRLTVT.